These 17 T cell receptor beta chains were all obtained from the same sample, sequenced in a study of lymphopenia after photon versus proton radiotherapy. This table comes from immunoSEQ multiplex PCR, and its TCRdb copy is limited to in-frame clones, with some not included. The sample lists about 70,000 clones; 92% were seen once. The sample consisted of peripheral blood, taken from a patient treated with photon-based radiotherapy. These receptor sequences come from a woman aged 40 to 49 with cholangiocarcinoma.

The V and J genes are TRBV30 and TRBJ1-6, with 11 bases aligning to TRBD1. The germline V gene has CDR1 GTSNPN and CDR2 SVGIG (reference sequence). The CDR3 totals 19 residues. After removal of 0 bases from V and 4 bases from J, the junction contained 11 bases not matched to a gene. Here the CDR3 reads CAWSVNGKGQGVYNSPLHF. CDR3 nucleotide sequence: TGTGCCTGGAGTGTGAATGGCAAGGGACAGGGGGTTTATAATTCACCCCTCCACTTT.

The chain recombines TRBV5-4 with TRBJ2-1; D may match TRBD1 or TRBD2 (5 bases each). V lost 7 bases to trimming and J lost 1 base, with 12 bases between them. The length of the CDR3 is 14 residues. Germline assignment: CDR1 SGHNT and CDR2 YYREEE (reference sequence). The CDR3 DNA follows: TGTGCCAGCTGGGGGTCCGGATCCTACAATGAGCAGTTCTTC. Protein sequence: CASWGSGSYNEQFF.

The J gene is TRBJ2-1, the V gene TRBV5-1, with a tentative D call TRBD2 (6 bases). Germline CDR1 is SGHRS and CDR2 is YFSETQ. The CDR3 extends over 13 amino acids. V was trimmed by 4 bases and J by 9 bases, leaving 14 bases between them. The CDR3 coding sequence is TGCGCCAGCAGCCCGGAGGGGAATACTGAGCAGTTCTTC. This sequence encodes CASSPEGNTEQFF.

The rearrangement links TRBV27 to TRBJ2-7; TRBD2 agrees at 7 bases. V dropped 7 bases and J dropped 0; count of bases not matched to a gene: 9. The CDR3 covers 15 residues. Looked up from germline, CDR1 is MNHEY and CDR2 is SMNVEV (reference sequence). CDR3 coding DNA: TGTGCCAGCACCCTTAATCGCGGGAGCTCCTACGAGCAGTACTTC. Its translation: CASTLNRGSSYEQYF.

V is TRBV6-1 and J is TRBJ2-7, with 7 bases that match TRBD1. Germline CDR1 and CDR2: MNHNS and SASEGT. CDR3 size: 15 residues. V shed 6 bases and J 3 bases; nucleotides not matched to a gene: 11. This CDR3 is CASSPLDRKGYEQYF. CDR3 nucleotides: TGTGCCAGCAGCCCTCTGGACAGGAAGGGCTACGAGCAGTACTTC.

The J gene is TRBJ2-7, the V gene TRBV6-5; tentatively, D is TRBD1 (6 bases). V was trimmed by 6 bases and J by 1 base, leaving 10 bases between them. Germline V CDR1 and CDR2: MNHEY, SVGAGI. CDR3 size: 13 residues. Here the CDR3 DNA reads TGTGCCAGCAGAGACACAGGGTCCTACGAGCAGTACTTC. As protein: CASRDTGSYEQYF.

V is TRBV2 and J is TRBJ1-2; 9 bases are a match to TRBD1. This CDR3 contains 13 residues. Germline CDR1 SNHLY, CDR2 FYNNEI. V was clipped by 6 bases and J by 8 bases; unmatched bases: 7. In nucleotides, the CDR3 is TGTGCCAGCAGACCACAGGGGGCTGAAGGCTACACCTTC. This translates into CASRPQGAEGYTF.

V is TRBV6-1 and J is TRBJ1-1; no reliable D call. The CDR3 loop spans 14 amino acids. Per the germline V gene, CDR1 is MNHNS and CDR2 is SASEGT. The germline V and J ends were trimmed by 6 bases and 8 bases, with 19 bases remaining between them. For the CDR3, the DNA is TGTGCCAGCAGCTCGGGAAATACAGTCACCGAAGCTTTCTTT. This sequence encodes CASSSGNTVTEAFF.

The chain uses TRBV27 and TRBJ2-3; 11 bases line up with TRBD2. After removal of 6 bases from V and 3 bases from J, the junction contained 8 bases not matched to a gene. The CDR3 is 16 amino acids. Per germline, CDR1 MNHEY and CDR2 SMNVEV (reference sequence). The CDR3 protein is CASRTSGNVRTDTQYF. CDR3 DNA: TGTGCCAGCAGGACTAGCGGGAATGTAAGGACAGATACGCAGTATTTT.

In this sample, this clone turned up a few times. This rearrangement joins TRBV7-3 to TRBJ1-5; weak D call: TRBD1 (6 bases). The CDR3 contains 17 residues. V was trimmed by 7 bases and J by 3 bases, leaving 22 bases between them. The V gene's germline CDR1 is SGHTA and CDR2 FQGTGA. The CDR3 here is CASTRPGATRTNQPQHF. As DNA, the CDR3 is TGTGCCAGCACCCGACCAGGGGCCACAAGGACCAATCAGCCCCAGCATTTT.

In this sample, this clone turned up once. V is TRBV30 and J is TRBJ2-1; 7 nucleotides line up with TRBD1. The CDR3 covers 15 residues. CDR1 and CDR2 from the germline V gene are GTSNPN and SVGIG (reference sequence). V was clipped by 1 base and J by 9 bases; unmatched bases: 12. CDR3 DNA: TGTGCCTGGAGTGCCAAGGGGGCGCGTGGTATTGAGCAGTTCTTC. It yields the protein CAWSAKGARGIEQFF. Combining the CDR3 with reference TRBV30 and TRBJ2-1 gives the whole variable domain SQTIHQWPATLVQPVGSPLSLECTVEGTSNPNLYWYRQAAGRGLQLLFYSVGIGQISSEVPQNLSASRPQDRQFILSSKKLLLSDSGFYLCAWSAKGARGIEQFFGPGTRLTVL.

The rearrangement joins TRBV10-3 to TRBJ2-7, with 8 positions matching TRBD1. CDR1 is ENHRY, CDR2 SYGVKD, per germline. The CDR3 runs to 14 residues. Trimming took 6 bases from V and 6 from J; bases not matched to a gene: 10. The DNA of the CDR3 is TGTGCCATCAGGGCAGGGGGCCGGGGGCGCGAGCAGTACTTC. This translates into CAIRAGGRGREQYF.

The chain employs TRBV7-2 and TRBJ2-7, with D tentatively TRBD1 (6 bases). V gave up 5 bases and J gave up 2 bases, with 10 bases separating them. The CDR3 length is 13 residues. Germline loops: CDR1 SGHTA, CDR2 FQGNSA. The DNA for the CDR3 is TGTGCCAGCAGCATCGGGACAACCTACGAGCAGTACTTC. This sequence encodes CASSIGTTYEQYF.

Here the CDR3 reads CASSVGTGGQYGYTF. CDR3 in DNA: TGTGCCAGCAGCGTCGGGACAGGGGGACAATATGGCTACACCTTC. The chain uses TRBV9 and TRBJ1-2; 11 positions match TRBD1. From germline, CDR1 is SGDLS and CDR2 YYNGEE. Trimming took 2 bases from V and 5 from J; bases not matched to a gene: 5. The CDR3 loop spans 15 amino acids.

The chain uses TRBV30 and TRBJ2-1; TRBD2 matches at 7 bases. Germline V CDR1 and CDR2: GTSNPN, SVGIG (reference sequence). V gave up 2 bases and J gave up 6 bases; unmatched junction bases: 10. The CDR3 runs 15 residues. The CDR3 DNA follows: TGTGCCTGGAGTCCAGCGGGGATCCACCGCAATGAGCAGTTCTTC. Translated, it gives CAWSPAGIHRNEQFF.

As to this clone: Germline is not matched at one junction end, which may reflect a read error. The rearrangement uses TRBV7-9 and TRBJ2-7; D uncertain. This CDR3 contains 14 residues. Germline V gene sequence: CDR1 SEHNR, CDR2 FQNEAQ (reference sequence). In nucleotides, the CDR3 is TGTGCCAGCAGCTTGGCGAGTCGAGTAGGCTCTCCGTTATTC. Its translation is CASSLASRVGSPLF.

This clone was seen just once. The CDR3: CASSPLAVYEQYF. DNA for the CDR3: TGTGCCAGCTCACCACTAGCGGTCTACGAGCAGTACTTC. The genes are TRBV18 and TRBJ2-7; D perhaps matches TRBD2 (6 bases). This CDR3 has 13 residues. The germline CDR1 and CDR2 sequences are KGHSH and LQKENI. V dropped 1 base and J dropped 3 bases, with 7 bases sitting between them.